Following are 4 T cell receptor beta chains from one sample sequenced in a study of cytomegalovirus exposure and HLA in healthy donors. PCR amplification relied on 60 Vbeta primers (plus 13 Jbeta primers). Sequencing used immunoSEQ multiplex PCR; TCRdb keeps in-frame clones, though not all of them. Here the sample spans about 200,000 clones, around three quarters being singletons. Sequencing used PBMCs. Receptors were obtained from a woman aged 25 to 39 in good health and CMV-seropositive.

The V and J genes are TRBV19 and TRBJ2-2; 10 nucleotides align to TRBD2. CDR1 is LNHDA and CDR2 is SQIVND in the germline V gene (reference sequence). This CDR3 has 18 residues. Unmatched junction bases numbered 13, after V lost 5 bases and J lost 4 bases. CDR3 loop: CASSWEGAGGPGTGELFF. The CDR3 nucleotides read TGTGCCAGTAGTTGGGAGGGAGCGGGAGGGCCGGGCACCGGGGAGCTGTTTTTT.

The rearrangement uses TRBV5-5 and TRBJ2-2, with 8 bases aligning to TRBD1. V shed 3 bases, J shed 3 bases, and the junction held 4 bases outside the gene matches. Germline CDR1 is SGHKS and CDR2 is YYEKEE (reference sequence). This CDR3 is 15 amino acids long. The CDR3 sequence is CASSSGQVHTGELFF. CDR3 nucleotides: TGTGCCAGCAGCTCGGGACAGGTGCACACCGGGGAGCTGTTTTTT. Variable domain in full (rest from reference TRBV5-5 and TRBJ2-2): DAGVTQSPTHLIKTRGQQVTLRCSPISGHKSVSWYQQVLGQGPQFIFQYYEKEERGRGNFPDRFSARQFPNYSSELNVNALLLGDSALYLCASSSGQVHTGELFFGEGSRLTVL.

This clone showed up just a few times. The CDR3 here is CASSPAGTYEQYF. CDR3 DNA: TGTGCCAGCAGTCCAGCGGGGACCTACGAGCAGTACTTC. V and J are TRBV7-6 and TRBJ2-7; TRBD2 matches 7 bases. Germline CDR1 is SGHVS and CDR2 is FNYEAQ. The CDR3 has 13 amino acids. The junction had 4 bases not matched to a gene; V was cut back by 6 bases and J by 2 bases.

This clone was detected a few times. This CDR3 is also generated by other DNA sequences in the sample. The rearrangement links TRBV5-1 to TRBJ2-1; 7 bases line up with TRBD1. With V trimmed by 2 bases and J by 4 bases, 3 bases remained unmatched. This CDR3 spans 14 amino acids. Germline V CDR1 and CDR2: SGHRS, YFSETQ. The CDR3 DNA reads TGCGCCAGCAGCTTAGGGGGCGGATACAATGAGCAGTTCTTC. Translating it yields CASSLGGGYNEQFF.